The TCR beta chain under discussion was sequenced for a study of T-cell reconstitution after alpha-beta-depleted transplantation in children. Unique molecular identifiers featured in how the TCRbeta library was prepared. TCRdb used MiXCR to reprocess the PCR reads, holding one entry per CDR3 protein. The table records over 550,000 distinct CDR3 sequences, approximately 10% of them present only once. This CDR3 spans 14 amino acids. The V and J ends lost 0 bases and 2 bases respectively, with 7 bases between them. Looked up from germline, CDR1 is LGHNA and CDR2 is YNFKEQ. This clonotype was recorded at least ten times.

The source material was PBMCs from the stem cell graft donor, sampled from the stem cell graft. The TCR originated in a human donor who donated a stem cell graft to a child with acute myeloid leukemia. The rearrangement joins TRBV4-2 to TRBJ2-5; no definite D call. CDR3 in amino acids: CASSQDARQETQYF. CDR3 DNA: TGTGCCAGCAGCCAAGACGCTCGACAAGAGACCCAGTACTTC.